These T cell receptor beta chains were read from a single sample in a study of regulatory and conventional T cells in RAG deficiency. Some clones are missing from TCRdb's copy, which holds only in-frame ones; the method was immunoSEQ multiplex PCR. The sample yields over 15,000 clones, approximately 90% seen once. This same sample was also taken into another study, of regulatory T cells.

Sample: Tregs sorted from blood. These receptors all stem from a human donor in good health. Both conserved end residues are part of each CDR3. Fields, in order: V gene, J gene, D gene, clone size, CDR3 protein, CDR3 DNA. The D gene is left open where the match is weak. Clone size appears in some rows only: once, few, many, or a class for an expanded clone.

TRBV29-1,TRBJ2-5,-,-,CSVDTSWEETQYF,TGCAGCGTTGATACGTCGTGGGAAGAGACCCAGTACTTC
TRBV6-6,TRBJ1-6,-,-,CASSYPGDNSPLHF,TGTGCCAGCAGTTATCCCGGGGATAATTCACCCCTCCACTTT
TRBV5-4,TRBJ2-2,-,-,CASSLAGGELFF,TGTGCCAGCAGCTTGGCTGGCGGGGAGCTGTTTTTT
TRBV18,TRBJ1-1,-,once,CASYREGGRPEAFF,TGTGCCAGTTACCGGGAAGGGGGGAGACCTGAAGCTTTCTTT
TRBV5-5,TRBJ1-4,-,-,CASSSRGTNEKLFF,TGTGCCAGCAGCTCAAGGGGGACTAATGAAAAACTGTTTTTT
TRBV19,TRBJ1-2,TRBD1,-,CASSPTGGPPYGYTF,TGTGCCAGTAGTCCTACAGGGGGCCCTCCCTATGGCTACACCTTC
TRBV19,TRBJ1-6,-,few,CASSMGAGATSPLHF,TGTGCCAGTAGTATGGGGGCAGGGGCCACTTCACCCCTCCACTTT
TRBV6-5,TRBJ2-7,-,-,CATLLGPIYEQYF,TGTGCCACCCTCCTCGGACCTATCTACGAGCAGTACTTC
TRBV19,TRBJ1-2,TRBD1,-,CASSISPTGTYGYTF,TGTGCCAGTAGTATCAGTCCGACAGGGACCTATGGCTACACCTTC
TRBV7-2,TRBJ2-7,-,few,CASSLSPAYEQYF,TGTGCCAGCAGCTTAAGTCCCGCGTACGAGCAGTACTTC
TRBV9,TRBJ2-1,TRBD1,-,CASSLGQGAYNEQFF,TGTGCCAGCAGCCTGGGACAGGGGGCATACAATGAGCAGTTCTTC
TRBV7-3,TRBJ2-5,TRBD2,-,CASSFSGGAGGTQYF,TGTGCCAGCAGCTTTAGCGGGGGGGCCGGAGGGACCCAGTACTTC
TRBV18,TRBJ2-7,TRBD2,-,CASSPSGLAGEQYF,TGTGCCAGCTCACCATCCGGACTAGCGGGGGAGCAGTACTTC
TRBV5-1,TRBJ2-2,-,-,CASRGQLPHANTGELFF,TGCGCCAGCAGGGGTCAACTTCCCCACGCGAACACCGGGGAGCTGTTTTTT
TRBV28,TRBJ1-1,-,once,CASSSFRGNTEAFF,TGTGCCAGCAGTTCCTTCCGGGGGAACACTGAAGCTTTCTTT
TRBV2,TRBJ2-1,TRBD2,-,CASIGLAGPLRLFF,TGTGCCAGCATTGGCCTAGCGGGCCCCCTAAGGTTGTTCTTC
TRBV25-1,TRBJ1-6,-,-,CASSRDLGGSPLHF,TGTGCCAGCAGCCGGGACCTAGGGGGTTCACCCCTCCACTTT
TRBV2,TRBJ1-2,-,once,CASSPGDYGYTF,TGTGCCAGCAGTCCCGGGGACTATGGCTACACCTTC
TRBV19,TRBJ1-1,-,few,CASSPQGRINTEAFF,TGTGCCAGTAGTCCCCAGGGCAGAATCAACACTGAAGCTTTCTTT
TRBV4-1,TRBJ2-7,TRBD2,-,CASSHIAGGVYYEQYF,TGCGCCAGCAGCCATATAGCGGGGGGAGTCTACTACGAGCAGTACTTC
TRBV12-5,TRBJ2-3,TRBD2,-,CASGPGLAGGLIDTQYF,TGTGCTAGTGGTCCGGGACTAGCGGGGGGCCTCATTGATACGCAGTATTTT
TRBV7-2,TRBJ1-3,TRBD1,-,CASSSGTGHGNTIYF,TGTGCCAGCAGCTCTGGGACAGGTCACGGAAACACCATATATTTT
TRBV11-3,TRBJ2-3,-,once,CASSLGGTPDTQYF,TGTGCCAGCAGCTTAGGCGGGACTCCAGATACGCAGTATTTT
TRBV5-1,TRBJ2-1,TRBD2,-,CASSAGLAGRSSYNEQFF,TGCGCCAGCAGCGCGGGACTAGCGGGACGGAGCTCCTACAATGAGCAGTTCTTC
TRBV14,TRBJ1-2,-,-,CASSQDPGRDYGYTF,TGTGCCAGCAGCCAAGATCCAGGCAGGGACTATGGCTACACCTTC
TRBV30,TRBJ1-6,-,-,CAEGRVRGETPLHF,TGTGCCGAAGGGCGAGTTAGGGGAGAAACACCCCTCCACTTT
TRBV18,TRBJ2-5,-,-,CASSPGETQYF,TGTGCCAGCTCACCGGGGGAGACCCAGTACTTC
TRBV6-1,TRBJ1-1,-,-,CASSVISSVVGTEAFF,TGTGCCAGCAGTGTGATATCATCGGTCGTGGGCACTGAAGCTTTCTTT
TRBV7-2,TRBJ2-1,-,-,CASSPVGTVYNEQFF,TGTGCCAGCAGCCCCGTCGGGACTGTCTACAATGAGCAGTTCTTC
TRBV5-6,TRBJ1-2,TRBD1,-,CASSPGTGGRDGYTF,TGTGCCAGCAGCCCGGGGACAGGGGGTCGTGATGGCTACACCTTC
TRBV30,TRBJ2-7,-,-,CAWSVQGSLYEQYF,TGTGCCTGGAGTGTACAGGGCAGCCTATACGAGCAGTACTTC
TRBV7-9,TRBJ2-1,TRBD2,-,CASSLRRTSGYSTGKQFF,TGTGCCAGCAGCTTACGAAGGACTAGCGGATATTCAACCGGAAAGCAGTTCTTC
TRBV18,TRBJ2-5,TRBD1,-,CASSPGQGETQYF,TGTGCCAGCTCACCGGGACAGGGAGAGACCCAGTACTTC
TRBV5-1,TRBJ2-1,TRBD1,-,CASSRTGASYNEQFF,TGCGCCAGCAGCCGGACAGGGGCATCCTACAATGAGCAGTTCTTC
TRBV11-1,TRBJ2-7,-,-,CASSPEIPYEQYF,TGTGCCAGCAGCCCGGAGATCCCCTACGAGCAGTACTTC
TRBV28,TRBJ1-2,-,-,CASSSIQGGYTF,TGTGCCAGCAGTTCGATTCAGGGGGGCTACACCTTC
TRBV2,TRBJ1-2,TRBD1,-,CASSEDRGMLNYGYTF,TGTGCCAGCAGTGAAGACAGGGGGATGTTGAACTATGGCTACACCTTC
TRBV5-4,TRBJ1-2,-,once,CASSPGNRRGNYGYTF,TGTGCCAGCAGCCCTGGTAATCGTCGGGGGAACTATGGCTACACCTTC
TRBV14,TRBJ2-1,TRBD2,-,CASSQHTGLAGGQEQFF,TGTGCCAGCAGCCAGCACACAGGACTAGCGGGGGGGCAGGAGCAGTTCTTC
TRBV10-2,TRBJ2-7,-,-,CASSTEGGGAEQYF,TGCGCCAGCAGTACAGAGGGTGGGGGGGCCGAGCAGTACTTC
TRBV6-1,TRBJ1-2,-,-,CASSELQGTYGYTF,TGTGCCAGCAGTGAGCTACAGGGTACCTATGGCTACACCTTC
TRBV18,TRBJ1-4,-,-,CASSPSWHGTNEKLFF,TGTGCCAGCTCACCATCATGGCACGGGACTAATGAAAAACTGTTTTTT
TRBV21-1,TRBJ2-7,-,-,CASSKRDRAGPYEQYF,TGTGCCAGCAGCAAAAGGGACAGGGCGGGCCCCTACGAGCAGTACTTC
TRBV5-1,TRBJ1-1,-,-,CASSLTGVGANTEAFF,TGCGCCAGCAGCTTAACGGGTGTGGGGGCGAACACTGAAGCTTTCTTT
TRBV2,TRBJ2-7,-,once,CASSSDIYEQYF,TGTGCCAGCAGTAGTGATATCTACGAGCAGTACTTC
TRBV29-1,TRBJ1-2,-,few,CSVDSGAAPPNYGYTF,TGCAGCGTTGATTCCGGGGCCGCTCCTCCTAACTATGGCTACACCTTC
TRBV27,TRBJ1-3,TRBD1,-,CASSPQGALGNTIYF,TGTGCCAGCAGTCCACAGGGGGCTCTTGGAAACACCATATATTTT
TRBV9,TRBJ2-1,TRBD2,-,CASSVDGRRYNEQFF,TGTGCCAGCAGCGTAGACGGGAGGCGATACAATGAGCAGTTCTTC
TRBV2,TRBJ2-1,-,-,CASRPGLVGNNEQFF,TGTGCCAGCAGGCCGGGGTTGGTAGGGAACAATGAGCAGTTCTTC
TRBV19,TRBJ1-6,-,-,CASTVSSYNSPLHF,TGTGCCAGTACAGTATCCTCCTATAATTCACCCCTCCACTTT
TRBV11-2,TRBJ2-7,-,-,CASSTSTTGVEQYF,TGTGCCAGCAGCACGTCCACGACAGGCGTCGAGCAGTACTTC